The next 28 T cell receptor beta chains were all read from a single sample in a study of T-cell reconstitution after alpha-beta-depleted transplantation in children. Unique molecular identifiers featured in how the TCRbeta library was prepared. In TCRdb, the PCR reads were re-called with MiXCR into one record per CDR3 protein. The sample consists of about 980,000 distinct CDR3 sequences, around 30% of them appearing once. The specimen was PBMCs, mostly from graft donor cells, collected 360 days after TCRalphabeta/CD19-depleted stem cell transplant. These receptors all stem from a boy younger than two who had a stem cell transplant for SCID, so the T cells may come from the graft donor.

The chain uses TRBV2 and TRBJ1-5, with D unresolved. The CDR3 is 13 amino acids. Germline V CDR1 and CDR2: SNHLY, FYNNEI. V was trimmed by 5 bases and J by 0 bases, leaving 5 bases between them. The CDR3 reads CASSNGSNQPQHF. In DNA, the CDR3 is TGTGCCAGCAGTAATGGTAGCAATCAGCCCCAGCATTTT.

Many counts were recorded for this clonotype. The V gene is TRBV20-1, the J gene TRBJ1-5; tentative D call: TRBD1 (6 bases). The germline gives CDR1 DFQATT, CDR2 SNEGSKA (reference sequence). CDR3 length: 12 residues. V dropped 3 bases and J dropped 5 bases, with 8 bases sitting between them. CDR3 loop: CSASGGDQPQHF. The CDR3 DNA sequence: TGCAGTGCTAGCGGGGGCGATCAGCCCCAGCATTTT.

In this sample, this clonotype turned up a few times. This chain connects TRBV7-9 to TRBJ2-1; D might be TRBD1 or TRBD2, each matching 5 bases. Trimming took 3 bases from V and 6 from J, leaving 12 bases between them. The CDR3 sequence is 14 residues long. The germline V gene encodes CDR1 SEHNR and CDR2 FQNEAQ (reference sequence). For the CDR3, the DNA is TGTGCCAGCAGCTTTCACACGAGGGGCAATGAGCAGTTCTTC. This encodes CASSFHTRGNEQFF. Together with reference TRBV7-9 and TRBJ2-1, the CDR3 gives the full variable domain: DTGVSQNPRHKITKRGQNVTFRCDPISEHNRLYWYRQTLGQGPEFLTYFQNEAQLEKSRLLSDRFSAERPKGSFSTLEIQRTEQGDSAMYLCASSFHTRGNEQFFGPGTRLTVL.

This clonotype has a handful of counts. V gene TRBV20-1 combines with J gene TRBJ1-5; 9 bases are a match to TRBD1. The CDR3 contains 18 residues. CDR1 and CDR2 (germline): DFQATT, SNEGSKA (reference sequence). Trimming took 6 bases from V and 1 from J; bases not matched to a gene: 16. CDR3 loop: CSAESPTGGEGSNQPQHF. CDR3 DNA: TGCAGTGCCGAGTCGCCGACAGGGGGTGAGGGAAGCAATCAGCCCCAGCATTTT.

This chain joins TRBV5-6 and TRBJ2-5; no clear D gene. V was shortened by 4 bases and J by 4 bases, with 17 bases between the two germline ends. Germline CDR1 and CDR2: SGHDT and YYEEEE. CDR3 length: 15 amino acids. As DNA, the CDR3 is TGTGCCAGCAGCCTCCTAGTAGCTTTGGGAGAGACCCAGTACTTC. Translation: CASSLLVALGETQYF.

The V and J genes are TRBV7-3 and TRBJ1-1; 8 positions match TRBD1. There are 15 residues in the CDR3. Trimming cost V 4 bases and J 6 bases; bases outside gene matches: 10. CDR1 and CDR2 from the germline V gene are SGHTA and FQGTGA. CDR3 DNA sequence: TGTGCCAGCAGCTCCTCGACAGGGGAGTTGTCTGAAGCTTTCTTT. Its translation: CASSSSTGELSEAFF.

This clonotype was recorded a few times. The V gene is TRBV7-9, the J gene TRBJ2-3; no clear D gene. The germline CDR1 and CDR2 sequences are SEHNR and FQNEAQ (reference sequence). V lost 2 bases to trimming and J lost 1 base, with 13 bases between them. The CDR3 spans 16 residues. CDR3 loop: CASSLRPSERTDTQYF. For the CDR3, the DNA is TGTGCCAGCAGCTTACGGCCGTCGGAACGCACAGATACGCAGTATTTT.

In nucleotides, the CDR3 is TGTGCCAGCAGTTGGGGGTACTCCTACGAGCAGTACTTC. This gives the protein CASSWGYSYEQYF. This rearrangement joins TRBV12-3 or TRBV12-4 to TRBJ2-7; either TRBD1 or TRBD2 may fit D (5 bases each). The CDR3 covers 13 residues. V shed 4 bases and J shed 0 bases, with 7 bases lying between them.

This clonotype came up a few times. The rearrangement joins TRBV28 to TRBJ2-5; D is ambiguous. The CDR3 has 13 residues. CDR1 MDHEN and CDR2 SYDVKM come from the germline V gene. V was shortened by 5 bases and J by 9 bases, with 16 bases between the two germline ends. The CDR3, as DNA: TGTGCCAGCAGTCTCTCGGACCCGGGCGCCCAGTACTTC. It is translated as CASSLSDPGAQYF.

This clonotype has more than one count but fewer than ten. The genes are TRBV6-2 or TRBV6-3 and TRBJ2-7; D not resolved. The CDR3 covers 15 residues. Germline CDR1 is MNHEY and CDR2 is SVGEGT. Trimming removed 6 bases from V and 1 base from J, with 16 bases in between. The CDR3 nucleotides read TGTGCCAGCAGACCCCCTACTCACGCTTCCTACGAGCAGTACTTC. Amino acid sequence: CASRPPTHASYEQYF.

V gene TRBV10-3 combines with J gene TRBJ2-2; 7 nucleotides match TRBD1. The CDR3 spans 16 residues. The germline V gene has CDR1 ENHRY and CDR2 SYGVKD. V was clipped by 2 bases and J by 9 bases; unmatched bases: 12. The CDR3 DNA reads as TGTGCCATCAGTGAGATGGGGGACAGCCCGACCTGGGAGCTGTTTTTT. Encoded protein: CAISEMGDSPTWELFF.

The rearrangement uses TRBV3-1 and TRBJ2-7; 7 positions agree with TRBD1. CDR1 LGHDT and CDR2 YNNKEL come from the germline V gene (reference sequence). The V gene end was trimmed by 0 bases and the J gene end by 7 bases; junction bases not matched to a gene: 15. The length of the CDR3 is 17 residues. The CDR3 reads CASSQDPPYRGSREQYF. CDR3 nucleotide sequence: TGTGCCAGCAGCCAAGACCCGCCCTACAGGGGTTCGCGGGAGCAGTACTTC.

In nucleotides, the CDR3 is TGCAGTGCCCGAAGGACGGCAACGGGAGAGCAGTACTTC. Translating gives CSARRTATGEQYF. V gene TRBV20-1 combines with J gene TRBJ2-7, with D tentatively TRBD2 (5 bases). The V gene lost 6 bases and the J gene lost 7 bases, with 19 bases spanning the gap. The germline V gene encodes CDR1 DFQATT and CDR2 SNEGSKA (reference sequence). There are 13 residues in the CDR3.

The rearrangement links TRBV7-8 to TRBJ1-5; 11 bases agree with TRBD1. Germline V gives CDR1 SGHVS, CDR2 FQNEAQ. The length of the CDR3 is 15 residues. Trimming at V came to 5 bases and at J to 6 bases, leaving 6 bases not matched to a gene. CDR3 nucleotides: TGTGCCAGCAGCACAGGGGGGACAGGGGGTCAGCCCCAGCATTTT. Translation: CASSTGGTGGQPQHF.

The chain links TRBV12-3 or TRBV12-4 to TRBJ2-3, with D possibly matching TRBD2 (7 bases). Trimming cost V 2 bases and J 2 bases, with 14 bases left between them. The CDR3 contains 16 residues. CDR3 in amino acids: CASSLRPGGYTDTQYF. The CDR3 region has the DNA TGTGCCAGCAGTTTACGGCCGGGGGGCTACACAGATACGCAGTATTTT.

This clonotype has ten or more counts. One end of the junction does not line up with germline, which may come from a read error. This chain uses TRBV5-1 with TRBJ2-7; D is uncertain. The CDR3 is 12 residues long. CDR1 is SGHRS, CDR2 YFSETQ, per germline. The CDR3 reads CASSSDGYEQYF. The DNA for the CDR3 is TGTGCCAGCAGTTCCGACGGCTACGAGCAGTACTTC.

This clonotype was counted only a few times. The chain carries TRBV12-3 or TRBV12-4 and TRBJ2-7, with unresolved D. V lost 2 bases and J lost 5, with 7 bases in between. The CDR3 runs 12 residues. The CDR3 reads CASSLLADEQYF. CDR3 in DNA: TGTGCCAGCAGTTTATTGGCGGACGAGCAGTACTTC.

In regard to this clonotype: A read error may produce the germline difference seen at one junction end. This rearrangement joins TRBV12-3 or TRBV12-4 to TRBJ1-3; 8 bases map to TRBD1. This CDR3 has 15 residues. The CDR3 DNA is TGTGCCAGCAGTGCCGGGGACAGGAGCCCTCTTTCCCTTTTCTTT. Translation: CASSAGDRSPLSLFF.

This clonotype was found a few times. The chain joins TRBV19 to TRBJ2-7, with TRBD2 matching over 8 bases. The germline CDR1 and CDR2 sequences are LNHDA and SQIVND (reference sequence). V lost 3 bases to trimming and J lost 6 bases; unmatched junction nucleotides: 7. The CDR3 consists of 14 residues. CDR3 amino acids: CASSMAGGLIEQYF. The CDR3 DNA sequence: TGTGCCAGTAGTATGGCGGGGGGACTTATCGAGCAGTACTTC.

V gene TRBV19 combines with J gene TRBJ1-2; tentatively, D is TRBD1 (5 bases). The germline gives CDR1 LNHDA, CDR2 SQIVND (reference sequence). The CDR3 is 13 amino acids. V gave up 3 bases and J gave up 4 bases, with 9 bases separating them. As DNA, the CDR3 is TGTGCCAGTAGTATTCCTCAGGGCTATGGCTACACCTTC. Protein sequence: CASSIPQGYGYTF.

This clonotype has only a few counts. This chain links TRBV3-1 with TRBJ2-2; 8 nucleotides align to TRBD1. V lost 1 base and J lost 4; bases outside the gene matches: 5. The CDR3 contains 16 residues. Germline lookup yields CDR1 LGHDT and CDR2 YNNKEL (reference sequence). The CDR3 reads CASSQAGTGSTGELFF. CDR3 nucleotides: TGTGCCAGCAGCCAAGCCGGGACAGGAAGCACCGGGGAGCTGTTTTTT.

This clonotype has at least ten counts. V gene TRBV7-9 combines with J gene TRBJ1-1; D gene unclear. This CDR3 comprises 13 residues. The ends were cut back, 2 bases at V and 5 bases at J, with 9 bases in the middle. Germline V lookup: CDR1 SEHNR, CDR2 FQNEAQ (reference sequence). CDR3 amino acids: CASSLNSVTEAFF. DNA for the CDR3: TGTGCCAGCAGCTTAAATTCCGTGACTGAAGCTTTCTTT.

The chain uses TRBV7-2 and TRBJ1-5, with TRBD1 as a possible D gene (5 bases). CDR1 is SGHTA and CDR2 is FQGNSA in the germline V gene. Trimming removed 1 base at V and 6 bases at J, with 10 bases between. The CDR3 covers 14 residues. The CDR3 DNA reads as TGTGCCAGCAGCTTAGAATCGAGGGGTCAGCCCCAGCATTTT. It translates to CASSLESRGQPQHF.

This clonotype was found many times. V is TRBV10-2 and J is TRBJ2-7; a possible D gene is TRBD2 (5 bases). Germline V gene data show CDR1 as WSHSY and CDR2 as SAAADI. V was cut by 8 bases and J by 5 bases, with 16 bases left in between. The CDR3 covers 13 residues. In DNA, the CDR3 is TGCGCCAGCTCGGACTTCCAGAGGAACGAGCAGTACTTC. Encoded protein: CASSDFQRNEQYF.

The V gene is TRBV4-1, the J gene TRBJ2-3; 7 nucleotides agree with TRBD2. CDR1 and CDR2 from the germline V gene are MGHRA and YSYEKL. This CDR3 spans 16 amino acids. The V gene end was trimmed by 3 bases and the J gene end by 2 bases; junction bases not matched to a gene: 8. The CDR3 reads CASSHPDRGDTDTQYF. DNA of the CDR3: TGCGCCAGCAGCCACCCGGATCGGGGGGACACAGATACGCAGTATTTT.

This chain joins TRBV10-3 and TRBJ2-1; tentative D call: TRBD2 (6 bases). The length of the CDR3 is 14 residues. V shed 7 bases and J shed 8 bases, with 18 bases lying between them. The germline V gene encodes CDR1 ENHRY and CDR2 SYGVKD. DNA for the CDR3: TGTGCCATCATGGGGACTCCTCCTTGGGATGAGCAGTTCTTC. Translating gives CAIMGTPPWDEQFF.

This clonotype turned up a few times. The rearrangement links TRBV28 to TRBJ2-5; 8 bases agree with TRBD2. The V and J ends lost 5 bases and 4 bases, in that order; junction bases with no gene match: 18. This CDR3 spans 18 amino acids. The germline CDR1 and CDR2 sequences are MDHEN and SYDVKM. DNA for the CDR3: TGTGCCAGCAGTCCGCCGGGACTAGGTTACCCGTGGGGAGAGACCCAGTACTTC. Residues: CASSPPGLGYPWGETQYF.

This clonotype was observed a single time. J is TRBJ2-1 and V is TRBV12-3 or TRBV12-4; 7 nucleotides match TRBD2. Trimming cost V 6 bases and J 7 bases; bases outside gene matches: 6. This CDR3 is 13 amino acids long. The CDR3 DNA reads TGTGCCAGCAGACTTACTAGCGTAAATGAGCAGTTCTTC. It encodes CASRLTSVNEQFF.